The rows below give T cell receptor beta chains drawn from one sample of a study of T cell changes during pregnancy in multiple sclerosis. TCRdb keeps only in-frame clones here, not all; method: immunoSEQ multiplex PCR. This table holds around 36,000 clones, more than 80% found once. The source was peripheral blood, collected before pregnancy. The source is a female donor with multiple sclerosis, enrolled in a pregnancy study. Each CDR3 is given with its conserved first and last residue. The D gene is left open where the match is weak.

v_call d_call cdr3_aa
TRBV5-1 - CASSLAGGIQIEAFF
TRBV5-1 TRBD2 CASSLALKREEEETQYF
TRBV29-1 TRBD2 CSVSPGGYEQYF
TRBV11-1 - CASSLMELNTGELFF
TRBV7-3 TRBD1 CASSPEQGPYTGELFF
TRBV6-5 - CASSYLVFSGELFF
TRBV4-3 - CASSQTTGYEQYF
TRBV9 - CASSVVEGVKNIQYF
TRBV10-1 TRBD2 CASSGPSGSTDTQYF
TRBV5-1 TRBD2 CASSVTSGRDLFF